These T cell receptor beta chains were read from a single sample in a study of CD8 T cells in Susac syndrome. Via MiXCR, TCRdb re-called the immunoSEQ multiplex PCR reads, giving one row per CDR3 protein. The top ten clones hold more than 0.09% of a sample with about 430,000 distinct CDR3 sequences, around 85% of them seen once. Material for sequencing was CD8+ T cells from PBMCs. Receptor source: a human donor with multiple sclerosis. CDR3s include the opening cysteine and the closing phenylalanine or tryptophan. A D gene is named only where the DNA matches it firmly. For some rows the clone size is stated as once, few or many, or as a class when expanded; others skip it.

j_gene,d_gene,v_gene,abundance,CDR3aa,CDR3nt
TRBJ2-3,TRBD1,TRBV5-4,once,CASSLELTGRGTDTQYF,TGTGCCAGCAGCTTGGAACTGACAGGGCGGGGCACAGATACGCAGTATTTT
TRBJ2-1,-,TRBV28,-,CASSLLFHTQSSYNEQFF,TGTGCCAGCAGTTTACTTTTCCACACACAGAGCTCCTACAATGAGCAGTTCTTC
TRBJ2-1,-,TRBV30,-,CAWRAAGKGRWYEQFF,TGTGCCTGGAGGGCAGCCGGAAAGGGCCGTTGGTATGAGCAGTTCTTC
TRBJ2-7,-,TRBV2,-,CATLGWTTTYEQYF,TGTGCCACCCTCGGATGGACAACAACCTACGAGCAGTACTTC
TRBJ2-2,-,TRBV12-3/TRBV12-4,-,CASSPSGNTGELFF,TGTGCCAGCAGCCCCAGTGGCAACACCGGGGAGCTGTTTTTT
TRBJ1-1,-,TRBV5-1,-,CASSSSGQNTEAFF,TGCGCCAGCAGCTCCTCCGGACAGAACACTGAAGCTTTCTTT
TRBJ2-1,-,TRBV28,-,CASGWGNEQFF,TGTGCCAGCGGATGGGGGAATGAGCAGTTCTTC
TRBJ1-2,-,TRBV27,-,CASTNQGQGWNPYGYTF,TGTGCCAGCACCAACCAGGGGCAGGGGTGGAACCCCTATGGCTACACCTTC
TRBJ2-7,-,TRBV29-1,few,CSVEDERYEQYF,TGCAGCGTTGAAGACGAGAGGTACGAGCAGTACTTC
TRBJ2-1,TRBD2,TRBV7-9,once,CASSPPLAGDYNEQFF,TGTGCCAGCTCCCCCCCTCTAGCGGGAGACTACAATGAGCAGTTCTTC
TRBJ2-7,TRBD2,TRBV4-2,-,CASSQGEAGVSYEQYF,TGTGCCAGCAGCCAAGGAGAAGCGGGAGTGTCCTACGAGCAGTACTTC
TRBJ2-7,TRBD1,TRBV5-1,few,CASSLIGTGGYHEQYF,TGCGCCAGCAGCTTAATAGGGACAGGGGGCTACCACGAGCAGTACTTC
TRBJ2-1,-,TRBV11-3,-,CASSLANRLNEQFF,TGTGCCAGCAGCTTAGCCAACAGACTTAATGAGCAGTTCTTC
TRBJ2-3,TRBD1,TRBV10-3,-,CAISESGQGSTDTQYF,TGTGCCATCAGTGAGTCCGGACAGGGCAGCACAGATACGCAGTATTTT
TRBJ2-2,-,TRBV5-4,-,CASSLARGVTGELLF,TGTGCCAGCAGCTTGGCAAGGGGGGTCACCGGGGAGCTGCTTTTT
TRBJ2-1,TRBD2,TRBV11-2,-,CASSLESSGSSYNEQFF,TGTGCCAGCAGCTTAGAGTCTAGCGGTAGCTCCTACAATGAGCAGTTCTTC
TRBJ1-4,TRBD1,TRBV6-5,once,CASSSSRETGGMNEKLFF,TGTGCCAGCAGCTCCTCACGAGAGACAGGGGGCATGAATGAAAAACTGTTTTTT
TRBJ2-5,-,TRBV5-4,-,CASSLSGLRQETQYF,TGTGCCAGCAGCTTATCTGGACTTCGTCAAGAGACCCAGTACTTC
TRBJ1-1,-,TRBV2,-,CASTGGGEAFF,TGTGCCAGCACTGGGGGCGGTGAAGCTTTCTTT
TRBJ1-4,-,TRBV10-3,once,CAISQGDEKLFF,TGTGCCATCAGTCAGGGCGATGAAAAACTGTTTTTT
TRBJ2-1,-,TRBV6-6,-,CASSYSKASPNEQFF,TGTGCCAGCAGTTACTCGAAGGCTAGCCCCAATGAGCAGTTCTTC
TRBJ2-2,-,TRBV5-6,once,CASTLGQRLFSGELFF,TGTGCCAGCACCCTGGGGCAGCGACTGTTTTCCGGGGAGCTGTTTTTT
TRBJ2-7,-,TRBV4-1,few,CASSQGIAYEQYF,TGCGCCAGCAGCCAAGGAATAGCCTACGAGCAGTACTTC
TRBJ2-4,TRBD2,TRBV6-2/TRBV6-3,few,CASSVSLAGVAGNIQYF,TGTGCCAGCAGTGTAAGCTTAGCGGGAGTAGCGGGAAACATTCAGTACTTC
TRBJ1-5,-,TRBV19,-,CASSIRGNGQPQHF,TGTGCCAGTAGTATTCGGGGTAATGGGCAGCCCCAGCATTTT
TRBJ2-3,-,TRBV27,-,CASSLSVYTDTQYF,TGTGCCAGCAGTTTATCGGTTTACACAGATACGCAGTATTTT
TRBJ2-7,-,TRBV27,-,CATYRIPYEQYF,TGTGCCACTTACCGAATCCCCTACGAGCAGTACTTC
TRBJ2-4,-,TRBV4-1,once,CASSQVNSFKNIQYF,TGCGCCAGCAGCCAAGTTAACTCATTCAAAAACATTCAGTACTTC